This note documents a single T cell receptor (beta chain) sequence. Its antigen remains unidentified. The sample comes from a study of beta chain features in type 1 diabetes. Each of the CD4+ naive, central memory, regulatory and stem cell-like memory populations was sorted via CD45RO/CCR7/CD25/CD127/CD95/CD27. The CDR3 totals 15 residues. J lost 10 bases, V lost 4 bases, and 8 bases had no gene match. CDR1 and CDR2 from the germline V gene are SGHRS and YFSETQ. Every bit of the isolated RNA underwent reverse transcription, so sequencing read expressed TCRB transcripts. An average of about 3.57 million reads was obtained for naive, central memory and regulatory T cell samples. The method was immunoSEQ multiplex PCR; TCRdb's version includes in-frame clones alone and lacks a portion of them. The table records about 250,000 clones, roughly an eighth of them present only once. Study-level results: Patients showed naive, central memory and Treg TCRB repertoires that appeared more similar than those of healthy donors. Patients with type 1 diabetes carried fewer insertions and had more deletions at their VDJ junctions.

This TCR was recovered from a woman in her forties in good health. The sample was naive CD4+ T cells from blood. V usage is TRBV5-1 and J usage is TRBJ2-1, with 13 bases fitting TRBD2. The chain's CDR3 is CASSPELAGGQEQFF. CDR3 DNA: TGCGCCAGCAGCCCCGAACTAGCGGGGGGGCAGGAGCAGTTCTTC.